Reported below is one T cell receptor (beta chain). Only in-frame clones appear in the TCRdb table, and some are missing; sequencing was by immunoSEQ multiplex PCR. The sample has more than 2 million clones; approximately 96% are singletons. CDR1 is MNHNS, CDR2 SASEGT, per germline. This CDR3 has 11 residues. The germline V and J ends were trimmed by 8 bases and 8 bases, with 9 bases remaining between them. This entry comes from a study of shared clonotypes between healthy human individuals. Sequenced input: naive CD4+ T cells sorted from blood. The subset was: CD45RA+ positively selected. The gene calls are TRBV6-1 and TRBJ1-4, with a weak D call TRBD1 (6 bases). The origin of this receptor is a man aged 18-30 years in good health. CDR3 nucleotide sequence: TGTGCCAGCGGGACAAACGAAAAACTGTTTTTT. Encoded protein: CASGTNEKLFF.